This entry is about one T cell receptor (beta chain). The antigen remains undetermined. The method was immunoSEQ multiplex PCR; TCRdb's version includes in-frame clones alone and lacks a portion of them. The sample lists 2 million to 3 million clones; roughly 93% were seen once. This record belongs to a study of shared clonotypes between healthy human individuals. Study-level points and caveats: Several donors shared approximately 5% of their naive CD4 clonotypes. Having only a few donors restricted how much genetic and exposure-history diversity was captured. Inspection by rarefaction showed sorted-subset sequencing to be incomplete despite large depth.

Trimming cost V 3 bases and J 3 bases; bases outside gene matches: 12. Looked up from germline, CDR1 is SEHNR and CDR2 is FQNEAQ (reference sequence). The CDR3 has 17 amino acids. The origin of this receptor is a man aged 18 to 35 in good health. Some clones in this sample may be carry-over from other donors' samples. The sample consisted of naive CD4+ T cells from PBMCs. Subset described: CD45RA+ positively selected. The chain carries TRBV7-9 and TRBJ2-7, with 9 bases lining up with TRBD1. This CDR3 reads CASSFIQGAPSLYEQYF. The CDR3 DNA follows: TGTGCCAGCAGCTTTATACAGGGGGCCCCCTCCCTCTACGAGCAGTACTTC.